The clone carrying this T cell receptor (beta chain) was recorded once. The data stem from a study of blood T cell repertoires in COVID-19. Across the whole study: Some COVID-19 samples were acute and others convalescent; all came from the United States, Italy and Spain.

Original handling: Estimated nucleated cell counts came from reference gene primer amplification. Sequencing was performed with immunoSEQ multiplex PCR; in TCRdb, only in-frame clones are kept and a portion is missing. The V and J calls and clone size come from that table; D and trimming were worked out from the DNA. The profile shows some 59,000 clones, 81% of them singletons. The CDR3 covers 14 residues. Losses at the gene ends were 3 bases for V and 4 bases for J; bases not matched to a gene: 3. In germline, CDR1 is MNHNS, CDR2 SASEGT. This chain links TRBV6-1 with TRBJ2-3; 8 bases align to TRBD1. The clonotype originates from a woman aged 55-70 years with acute or convalescent COVID-19. The sample consisted of peripheral blood. In nucleotides, the CDR3 is TGTGCCAGCAGTGAGACAGGGGAGGCAGATACGCAGTATTTT. It specifies CASSETGEADTQYF.